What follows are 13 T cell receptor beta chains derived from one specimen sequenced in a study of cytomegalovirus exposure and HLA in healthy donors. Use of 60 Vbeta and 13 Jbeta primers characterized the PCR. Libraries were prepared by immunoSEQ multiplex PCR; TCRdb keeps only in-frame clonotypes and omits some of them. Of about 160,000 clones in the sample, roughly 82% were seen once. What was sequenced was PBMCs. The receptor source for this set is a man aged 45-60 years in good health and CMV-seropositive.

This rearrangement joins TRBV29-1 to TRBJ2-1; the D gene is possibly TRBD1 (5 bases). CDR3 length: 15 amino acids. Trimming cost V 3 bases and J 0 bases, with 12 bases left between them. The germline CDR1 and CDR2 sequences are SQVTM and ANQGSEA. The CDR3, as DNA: TGCAGCGTTGATGGGGCGGCTAGCTCCTACAATGAGCAGTTCTTC. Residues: CSVDGAASSYNEQFF.

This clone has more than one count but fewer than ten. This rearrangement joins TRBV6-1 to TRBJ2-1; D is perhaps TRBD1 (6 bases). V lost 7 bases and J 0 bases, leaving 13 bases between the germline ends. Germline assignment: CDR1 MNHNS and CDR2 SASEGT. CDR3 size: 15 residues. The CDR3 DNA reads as TGTGCCAGCACCCCTACAGGGAGCTCCTACAATGAGCAGTTCTTC. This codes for CASTPTGSSYNEQFF.

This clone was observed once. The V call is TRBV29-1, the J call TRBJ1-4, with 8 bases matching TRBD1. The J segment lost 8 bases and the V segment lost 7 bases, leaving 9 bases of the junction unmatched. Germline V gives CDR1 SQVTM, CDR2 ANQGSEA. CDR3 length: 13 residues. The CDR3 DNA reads TGCAGCGCGGGGACAGGACGGGAAGAAAAACTGTTTTTT. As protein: CSAGTGREEKLFF.

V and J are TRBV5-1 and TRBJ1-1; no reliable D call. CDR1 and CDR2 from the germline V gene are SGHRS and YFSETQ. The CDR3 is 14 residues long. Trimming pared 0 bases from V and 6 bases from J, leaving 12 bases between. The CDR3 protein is CASSLARGGPEAFF. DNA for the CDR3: TGCGCCAGCAGCTTGGCGCGGGGTGGCCCTGAAGCTTTCTTT.

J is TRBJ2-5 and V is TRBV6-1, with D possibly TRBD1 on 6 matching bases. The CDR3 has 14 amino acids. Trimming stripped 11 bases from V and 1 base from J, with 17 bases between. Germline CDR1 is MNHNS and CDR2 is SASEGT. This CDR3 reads CAAAWGRVQETQYF. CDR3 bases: TGTGCCGCAGCCTGGGGGCGGGTCCAAGAGACCCAGTACTTC.

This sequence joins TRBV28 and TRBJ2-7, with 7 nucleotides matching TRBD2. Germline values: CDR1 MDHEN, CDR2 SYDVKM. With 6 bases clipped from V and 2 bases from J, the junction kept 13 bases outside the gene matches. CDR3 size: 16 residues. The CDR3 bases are TGTGCCAGCAGCCTTCAATCTGCGGGAGACCCCTACGAGCAGTACTTC. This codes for CASSLQSAGDPYEQYF.

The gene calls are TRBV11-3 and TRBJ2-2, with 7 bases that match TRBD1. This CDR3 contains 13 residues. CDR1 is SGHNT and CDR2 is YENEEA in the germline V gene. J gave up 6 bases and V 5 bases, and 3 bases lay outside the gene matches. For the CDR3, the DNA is TGTGCCAGCAGCACGACAGGGTCCGGGGAGCTGTTTTTT. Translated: CASSTTGSGELFF.

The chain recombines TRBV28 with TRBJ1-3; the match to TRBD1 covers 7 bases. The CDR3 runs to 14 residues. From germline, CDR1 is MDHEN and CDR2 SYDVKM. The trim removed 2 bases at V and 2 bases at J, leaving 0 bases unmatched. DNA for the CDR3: TGTGCCAGCAGTTTAGACAGGGCTGGAAACACCATATATTTT. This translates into CASSLDRAGNTIYF.

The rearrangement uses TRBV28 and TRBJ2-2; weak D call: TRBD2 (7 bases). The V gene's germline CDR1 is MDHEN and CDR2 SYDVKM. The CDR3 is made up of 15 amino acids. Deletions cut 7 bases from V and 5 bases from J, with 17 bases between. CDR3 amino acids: CASNGGGEGTGELFF. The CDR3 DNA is TGTGCCAGCAATGGGGGGGGCGAGGGGACCGGGGAGCTGTTTTTT.

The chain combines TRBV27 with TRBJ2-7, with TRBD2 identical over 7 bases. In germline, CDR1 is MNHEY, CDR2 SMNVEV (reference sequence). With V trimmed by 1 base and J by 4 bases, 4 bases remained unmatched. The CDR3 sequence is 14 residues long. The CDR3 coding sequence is TGTGCCAGCAGTTTATTGGCGGGAGCTTACGAGCAGTACTTC. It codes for CASSLLAGAYEQYF.

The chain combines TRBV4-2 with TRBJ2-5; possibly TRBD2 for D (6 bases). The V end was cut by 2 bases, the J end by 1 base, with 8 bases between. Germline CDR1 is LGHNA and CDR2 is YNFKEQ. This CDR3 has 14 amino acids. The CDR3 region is CASSQMGGQETQYF. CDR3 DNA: TGTGCCAGCAGCCAAATGGGGGGCCAAGAGACCCAGTACTTC.

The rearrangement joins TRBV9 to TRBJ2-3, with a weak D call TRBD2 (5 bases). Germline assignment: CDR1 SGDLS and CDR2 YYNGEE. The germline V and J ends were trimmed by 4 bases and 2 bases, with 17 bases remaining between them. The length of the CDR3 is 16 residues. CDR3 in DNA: TGTGCCAGCAGCCTCCGGGATCCTCAAAACACAGATACGCAGTATTTT. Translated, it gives CASSLRDPQNTDTQYF.

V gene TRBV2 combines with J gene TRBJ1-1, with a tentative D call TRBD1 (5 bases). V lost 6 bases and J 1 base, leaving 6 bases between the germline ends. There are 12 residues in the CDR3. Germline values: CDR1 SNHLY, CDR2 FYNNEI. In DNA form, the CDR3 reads TGTGCCAGCAGGGGGGGGAACACTGAAGCTTTCTTT. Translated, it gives CASRGGNTEAFF. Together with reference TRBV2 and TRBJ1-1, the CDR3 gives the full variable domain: EPEVTQTPSHQVTQMGQEVILRCVPISNHLYFYWYRQILGQKVEFLVSFYNNEISEKSEIFDDQFSVERPDGSNFTLKIRSTKLEDSAMYFCASRGGNTEAFFGQGTRLTVV.